One and the same sample provided the 7 T cell receptor beta chains below, sequenced in a study of blood T cell repertoires in COVID-19. The table came from immunoSEQ multiplex PCR; TCRdb's copy has only in-frame clones and leaves some out. The sample holds 300,000 to 350,000 clones, around 87% seen once. Input material: PBMCs or T cells enriched from blood (not recorded which). The origin of the receptors is a woman aged 18-30 years with acute COVID-19.

The rearrangement joins TRBV11-3 to TRBJ2-3; 10 bases match TRBD2. Germline lookup yields CDR1 SGHNT and CDR2 YENEEA. The CDR3 spans 16 residues. J was trimmed by 0 bases and V by 5 bases; bases with no gene match: 5. The CDR3 DNA sequence: TGTGCCAGCAGCCTCGGGACTAGCGAAAGCACAGATACGCAGTATTTT. This sequence encodes CASSLGTSESTDTQYF.

The gene calls are TRBV28 and TRBJ1-1; TRBD1 aligns across 9 bases. This CDR3 comprises 15 residues. The V gene's germline CDR1 is MDHEN and CDR2 SYDVKM. V gave up 4 bases and J gave up 5 bases; unmatched junction bases: 8. DNA of the CDR3: TGTGCCAGCAGTTCCCCAGGGACAGGGAGGACTGAAGCTTTCTTT. This encodes CASSSPGTGRTEAFF.

V and J are TRBV19 and TRBJ1-1; a weak D match, TRBD1 (5 bases). The CDR3 sequence is 19 residues long. The V end was cut by 5 bases, the J end by 0 bases, with 25 bases between. Germline V gene sequence: CDR1 LNHDA, CDR2 SQIVND (reference sequence). CDR3 in amino acids: CASSADLGTVRPMNTEAFF. The CDR3 nucleotides are TGTGCCAGTAGTGCCGACCTCGGGACTGTCAGACCCATGAACACTGAAGCTTTCTTT.

The chain employs TRBV19 and TRBJ1-6; D possibly corresponds to TRBD1 (5 bases). CDR1 LNHDA and CDR2 SQIVND come from the germline V gene (reference sequence). The length of the CDR3 is 13 residues. V was pared by 10 bases and J by 9 bases, with 16 bases between. CDR3: CATSPGGSSPLHF. CDR3 coding DNA: TGTGCCACCAGTCCGGGGGGAAGTTCACCCCTCCACTTT.

The chain couples TRBV5-1 to TRBJ1-4, with D perhaps matching TRBD1 (6 bases). The CDR3 covers 15 residues. Between the trimmed V and J ends, which lost 0 bases and 6 bases, there was a span of 12 bases. Germline V lookup: CDR1 SGHRS, CDR2 YFSETQ. The CDR3 sequence is CASSLVGRGDEKLFF. As DNA, the CDR3 is TGCGCCAGCAGCTTGGTTGGCAGGGGAGATGAAAAACTGTTTTTT.

The V call is TRBV7-5, the J call TRBJ2-7; no DNA check was done on the table's D call, TRBD1. TRBV7-5 is an annotated pseudogene. The CDR3 has 13 amino acids. CDR3 sequence reads: CARSSGQAYEQYF. Written as DNA, the CDR3 is TGTGCCAGAAGCTCGGGACAAGCCTACGAGCAGTACTTC.

The rearrangement links TRBV19 to TRBJ2-2; TRBD1 matches 10 bases. CDR1 is LNHDA and CDR2 is SQIVND in the germline V gene (reference sequence). V trimming: 10 bases; J trimming: 4 bases; junction bases outside the gene matches: 9. This CDR3 spans 15 amino acids. CDR3 loop: CATNRQGASTGELFF. CDR3 nucleotide sequence: TGTGCCACCAATAGACAGGGGGCGAGCACCGGGGAGCTGTTTTTT.